The 24 T cell receptor beta chains listed next were all sequenced from one sample in a study of blood T cell repertoires in COVID-19. This table comes from immunoSEQ multiplex PCR, and its TCRdb copy is limited to in-frame clones, with some not included. The sample has around 60,000 clones, about nine tenths seen once; the top ten hold 1% to 1.5%. The sample taken for sequencing was peripheral blood. These TCRs come from an elderly woman with acute or convalescent COVID-19.

The V call is TRBV11-2, the J call TRBJ2-3; TRBD2 agrees at 13 bases. The germline CDR1 and CDR2 sequences are SGHAT and FQNNGV. The length of the CDR3 is 15 residues. Trimming removed 5 bases from V and 4 bases from J; junction bases left unmatched: 3. The CDR3 region is CASSLGLAGADTQYF. CDR3 coding DNA: TGTGCCAGCAGCCTCGGACTAGCGGGGGCAGATACGCAGTATTTT.

J is TRBJ2-2 and V is TRBV10-3; 9 positions agree with TRBD1. V shed 7 bases, J shed 5 bases, and the junction held 14 bases outside the gene matches. The CDR3 consists of 17 residues. Germline V lookup: CDR1 ENHRY, CDR2 SYGVKD. The CDR3 DNA reads TGTGCCATCACCGGGACAGGGCCCTCCCGAGGGACCGGGGAGCTGTTTTTT. Encoded protein: CAITGTGPSRGTGELFF.

This clone was observed once. The rearrangement joins TRBV28 to TRBJ2-7; TRBD1 agrees at 7 bases. The CDR3 spans 12 residues. The germline CDR1 and CDR2 sequences are MDHEN and SYDVKM. V trimming: 5 bases; J trimming: 9 bases; junction bases outside the gene matches: 7. The CDR3 region is CASSRGQSTQYF. CDR3 in DNA: TGTGCCAGCAGTAGGGGACAGTCAACGCAGTACTTC.

The rearrangement uses TRBV19 and TRBJ1-1; 8 nucleotides line up with TRBD1. The CDR3 sequence is 19 residues long. Germline CDR1 reads LNHDA; CDR2 reads SQIVND (reference sequence). Trimming at V came to 5 bases and at J to 0 bases, leaving 17 bases not matched to a gene. The CDR3 loop reads CASSWTRGQGLSMNTEAFF. The CDR3 DNA sequence: TGTGCCAGTAGTTGGACCCGAGGACAGGGCTTGTCCATGAACACTGAAGCTTTCTTT.

The chain combines TRBV6-6 with TRBJ1-1; TRBD1 might be the D (5 bases). Trimming removed 2 bases from V and 8 bases from J, with 12 bases in between. The V gene's germline CDR1 is MNHNY and CDR2 SVGAGI (reference sequence). This CDR3 has 13 amino acids. The CDR3 DNA follows: TGTGCCAGCAGTTACAGGACGCCAGGGGAAGCTTTCTTT. Translating it yields CASSYRTPGEAFF.

This chain joins TRBV27 and TRBJ1-4; a weak D match, TRBD1 (6 bases). V lost 2 bases to trimming and J lost 8 bases, with 12 bases between them. Per the germline V gene, CDR1 is MNHEY and CDR2 is SMNVEV (reference sequence). This CDR3 spans 14 amino acids. The CDR3 here is CASSLGQGIEKLFF. Here the CDR3 DNA reads TGTGCCAGCAGTTTAGGGCAGGGGATAGAAAAACTGTTTTTT.

This chain connects TRBV28 to TRBJ1-5; 10 bases align to TRBD1. The CDR3 sequence is 16 residues long. The junction had 11 bases not matched to a gene; V was cut back by 5 bases and J by 7 bases. Looked up from germline, CDR1 is MDHEN and CDR2 is SYDVKM. CDR3 bases: TGTGCCAGCAGTGATCGGGACAGGGGCCTCTGGCAGCCCCAGCATTTT. Translating gives CASSDRDRGLWQPQHF.

The rearrangement uses TRBV10-3 and TRBJ2-4; 12 positions match TRBD1. Per germline, CDR1 ENHRY and CDR2 SYGVKD. Trimming cost V 0 bases and J 4 bases; bases outside gene matches: 4. The CDR3 runs to 17 residues. CDR3 in amino acids: CAISESGTGGRKNIQYF. For the CDR3, the DNA is TGTGCCATCAGTGAGTCCGGGACAGGGGGCAGGAAAAACATTCAGTACTTC.

The chain joins TRBV18 to TRBJ1-2; tentatively, D is TRBD1 (6 bases). V was clipped by 2 bases and J by 2 bases, with 12 bases between them. Germline V gene lookup returns CDR1 KGHSH and CDR2 LQKENI. This CDR3 spans 15 amino acids. CDR3 loop: CASSPGDTLNYGYTF. The CDR3 nucleotides read TGTGCCAGCTCACCAGGGGACACCCTGAACTATGGCTACACCTTC.

The genes are TRBV18 and TRBJ1-2; TRBD1 agrees at 9 bases. The CDR3 spans 15 residues. Germline V gives CDR1 KGHSH, CDR2 LQKENI. With V trimmed by 6 bases and J by 8 bases, 13 bases remained unmatched. The CDR3 DNA follows: TGTGCCAGCTCCCGTACAGGACAGGGGTATGGCGGCTACACCTTC. This translates into CASSRTGQGYGGYTF.

The rearrangement joins TRBV11-2 to TRBJ1-1; no definite D call. Germline-derived CDR1 and CDR2 are SGHAT and FQNNGV. The CDR3 has 13 amino acids. V lost 8 bases and J 3 bases, leaving 13 bases between the germline ends. The CDR3 sequence: CASSRQRDTEAFF. The CDR3 nucleotides read TGTGCCAGCTCTCGGCAGCGAGACACTGAAGCTTTCTTT.

This clone occurred many times. The rearrangement links TRBV6-5 to TRBJ1-6, with TRBD1 identical over 7 bases. CDR3 size: 15 residues. The germline gives CDR1 MNHEY, CDR2 SVGAGI. V lost 6 bases to trimming and J lost 6 bases; unmatched junction nucleotides: 8. The CDR3 loop reads CASRSGQVFNSPLHF. The CDR3 DNA reads as TGTGCCAGCAGATCCGGACAGGTTTTTAATTCACCCCTCCACTTT.

The chain carries TRBV28 and TRBJ2-1; D is perhaps TRBD2 (6 bases). Trimming left V 6 bases short and J 10 bases short, with 13 bases between. Germline V CDR1 and CDR2: MDHEN, SYDVKM. The CDR3 runs 12 residues. CDR3 amino acids: CASRASVTEQFF. The DNA for the CDR3 is TGTGCCAGCAGGGCTAGCGTCACCGAGCAGTTCTTC.

The V and J genes are TRBV5-1 and TRBJ2-1; 7 bases agree with TRBD2. Per germline, CDR1 SGHRS and CDR2 YFSETQ. Trimming cost V 0 bases and J 5 bases; bases outside gene matches: 5. CDR3 length equals 15 residues. The CDR3 protein is CASSLEAGRDNEQFF. Here the CDR3 DNA reads TGCGCCAGCAGCTTGGAAGCGGGGCGAGACAATGAGCAGTTCTTC. The full variable domain, in which reference TRBV5-1 and TRBJ2-1 provide the parts outside the CDR3, is KAGVTQTPRYLIKTRGQQVTLSCSPISGHRSVSWYQQTPGQGLQFLFEYFSETQRNKGNFPGRFSGRQFSNSRSEMNVSTLELGDSALYLCASSLEAGRDNEQFFGPGTRLTVL.

This chain links TRBV18 with TRBJ1-5, with TRBD1 as a possible D gene (5 bases). From germline, CDR1 is KGHSH and CDR2 LQKENI. This CDR3 spans 14 amino acids. With 2 bases removed from V and 5 bases from J, the gap between germline ends came to 10 bases. The CDR3 region is CASSPEQGDQPQHF. In nucleotides, the CDR3 is TGTGCCAGCTCACCAGAGCAGGGCGATCAGCCCCAGCATTTT.

This chain links TRBV2 with TRBJ1-1, with D perhaps matching TRBD1 (6 bases). There are 15 residues in the CDR3. Trimming stripped 1 base from V and 6 bases from J, with 15 bases between. CDR1 is SNHLY, CDR2 FYNNEI, per germline. The CDR3 is CASSEGGGARPEAFF. The CDR3 DNA reads as TGTGCCAGCAGTGAAGGAGGGGGGGCGCGCCCTGAAGCTTTCTTT.

This clone was picked up a small number of times. The V and J genes are TRBV30 and TRBJ1-5, with D uncertain. The ends were cut back, 1 base at V and 4 bases at J, with 17 bases in the middle. Germline V gene sequence: CDR1 GTSNPN, CDR2 SVGIG (reference sequence). The CDR3 consists of 16 residues. DNA of the CDR3: TGTGCCTGGAGTGACGGGCGAGGGTCGCGGAATCAGCCCCAGCATTTT. Amino acid sequence: CAWSDGRGSRNQPQHF. Filled out from reference TRBV30 and TRBJ1-5, the complete variable domain reads SQTIHQWPATLVQPVGSPLSLECTVEGTSNPNLYWYRQAAGRGLQLLFYSVGIGQISSEVPQNLSASRPQDRQFILSSKKLLLSDSGFYLCAWSDGRGSRNQPQHFGDGTRLSIL.

The J gene is TRBJ1-1, the V gene TRBV5-1, with 9 bases matching TRBD1. The germline V gene has CDR1 SGHRS and CDR2 YFSETQ. The CDR3 is 14 amino acids. V dropped 4 bases and J dropped 1; count of bases not matched to a gene: 2. CDR3 sequence: CASSRGQGNTEAFF. The CDR3 nucleotides are TGCGCCAGCAGCCGGGGACAGGGGAACACTGAAGCTTTCTTT.

This chain links TRBV19 with TRBJ1-1, with D hard to call. Trimming took 8 bases from V and 1 from J, leaving 14 bases between them. Germline V gene data show CDR1 as LNHDA and CDR2 as SQIVND (reference sequence). CDR3 size: 14 residues. Here the CDR3 DNA reads TGTGCCAGTCACAAGAGGTCAGAGAACACTGAAGCTTTCTTT. This translates into CASHKRSENTEAFF.

V and J are TRBV5-1 and TRBJ2-5; tentative D call: TRBD2 (6 bases). Germline V gene sequence: CDR1 SGHRS, CDR2 YFSETQ. V was cut by 7 bases and J by 5 bases, with 15 bases left in between. This CDR3 spans 13 amino acids. The CDR3 here is CASGSRRDETQYF. CDR3 DNA sequence: TGCGCCAGCGGGTCCCGGAGGGACGAGACCCAGTACTTC.

The V call is TRBV11-2, the J call TRBJ1-5; the match to TRBD1 covers 7 bases. Germline V gives CDR1 SGHAT, CDR2 FQNNGV. This CDR3 spans 13 amino acids. Trimming cost V 3 bases and J 5 bases; bases outside gene matches: 1. CDR3 loop: CASSFQGDQPQHF. CDR3 nucleotides: TGTGCCAGCAGCTTCCAGGGGGATCAGCCCCAGCATTTT.

The chain combines TRBV5-1 with TRBJ2-7; possibly TRBD2 for D (5 bases). Germline CDR1 SGHRS, CDR2 YFSETQ. V lost 3 bases and J 3 bases, leaving 10 bases between the germline ends. This CDR3 is 13 amino acids long. In nucleotides, the CDR3 is TGCGCCAGCAGCTATGGTGGGAGCTACGAGCAGTACTTC. The encoded protein is CASSYGGSYEQYF.

V gene TRBV5-1 combines with J gene TRBJ2-3, with 8 positions matching TRBD2. J gave up 6 bases and V 4 bases, and 13 bases lay outside the gene matches. Germline-derived CDR1 and CDR2 are SGHRS and YFSETQ. The CDR3 sequence is 16 residues long. The CDR3 DNA reads TGCGCCAGCAGCGAAACTAGCGGTAGTAATTCGGATACGCAGTATTTT. Translated, it gives CASSETSGSNSDTQYF. The complete variable domain, with remaining parts taken from reference TRBV5-1 and TRBJ2-3, reads KAGVTQTPRYLIKTRGQQVTLSCSPISGHRSVSWYQQTPGQGLQFLFEYFSETQRNKGNFPGRFSGRQFSNSRSEMNVSTLELGDSALYLCASSETSGSNSDTQYFGPGTRLTVL.

The rearrangement uses TRBV7-9 and TRBJ1-4, with 9 bases matching TRBD1. V shed 4 bases, J shed 5 bases, and the junction held 8 bases outside the gene matches. This CDR3 is built from 16 residues. Germline V lookup: CDR1 SEHNR, CDR2 FQNEAQ (reference sequence). The DNA for the CDR3 is TGTGCCAGCAGCTATATAGGGGGGACAGGGAATGAAAAACTGTTTTTT. Translating it yields CASSYIGGTGNEKLFF.